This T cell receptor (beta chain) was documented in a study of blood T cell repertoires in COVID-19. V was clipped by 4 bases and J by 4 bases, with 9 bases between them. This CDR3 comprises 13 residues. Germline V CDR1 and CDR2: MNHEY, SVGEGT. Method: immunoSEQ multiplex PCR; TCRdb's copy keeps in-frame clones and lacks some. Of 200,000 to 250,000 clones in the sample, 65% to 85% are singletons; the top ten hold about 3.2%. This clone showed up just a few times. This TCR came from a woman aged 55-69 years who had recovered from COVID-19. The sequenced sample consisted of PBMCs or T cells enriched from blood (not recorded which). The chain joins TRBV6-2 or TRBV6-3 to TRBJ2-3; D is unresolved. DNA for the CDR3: TGTGCCAGCAGTTTGCGGTATCCAGATACGCAGTATTTT. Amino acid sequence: CASSLRYPDTQYF.